The source of this TCR beta chain is a study of CD8 T cells in ankylosing spondylitis. TCRdb ran MiXCR on the 5' RACE reads and lists one entry per CDR3 protein. The table includes around 230,000 distinct CDR3 sequences, about 9.1% detected once. This clonotype was observed many times. Input material: blood, either unsorted or a sorted T cell fraction (not recorded which). The TCR was taken from a male donor with ankylosing spondylitis or in good health (not recorded which).

The CDR3 loop is CASSFSGQFNEKLFF. CDR3 DNA sequence: TGCGCCAGCAGCTTCTCCGGACAGTTTAATGAAAAACTGTTTTTT. The chain links TRBV5-1 to TRBJ1-4, with D perhaps TRBD1 (6 bases). Trimming shortened V by 2 bases and J by 4 bases, and 12 bases separated the two germline ends. This CDR3 is 15 amino acids long. Germline lookup yields CDR1 SGHRS and CDR2 YFSETQ.